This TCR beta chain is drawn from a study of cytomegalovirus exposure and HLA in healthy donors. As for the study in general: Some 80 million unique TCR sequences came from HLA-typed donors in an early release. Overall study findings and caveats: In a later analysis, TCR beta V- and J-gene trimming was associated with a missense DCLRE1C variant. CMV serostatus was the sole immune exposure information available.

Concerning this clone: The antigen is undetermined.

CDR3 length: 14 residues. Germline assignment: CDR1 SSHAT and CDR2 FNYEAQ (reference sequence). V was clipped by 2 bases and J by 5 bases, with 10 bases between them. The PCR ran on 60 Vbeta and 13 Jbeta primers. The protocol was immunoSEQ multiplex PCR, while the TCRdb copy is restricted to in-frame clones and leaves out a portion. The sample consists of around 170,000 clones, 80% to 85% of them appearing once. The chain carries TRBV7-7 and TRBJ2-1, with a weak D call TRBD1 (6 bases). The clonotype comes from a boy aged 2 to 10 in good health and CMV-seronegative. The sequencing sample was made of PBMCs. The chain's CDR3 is CASSLSGHDNEQFF. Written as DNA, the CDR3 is TGTGCCAGCAGCTTATCGGGACACGACAATGAGCAGTTCTTC.